The next 18 T cell receptor beta chains were all read from a single sample in a study of blood T cell repertoires in COVID-19 (dated by TCRdb to the early 2020s). Library method: the immunoSEQ multiplex PCR assay. This is the immuneACCESS table as TCRdb keeps it, with only in-frame sequences that have V and J called. A part of the clones is gone; compared with another copy, unresolved V genes explain less than half, and the rest is unexplained. Present in this sample are about 150,000 clones, 85% to 90% of which were seen just once. The leading ten clones occupy roughly 15% of the sample. The sequencing sample was made of peripheral blood. The receptors stem from a middle-aged woman with acute or convalescent COVID-19.

The chain carries TRBV24-1 and TRBJ2-2, with 7 bases identical to TRBD2. Trimming cost V 5 bases and J 2 bases; bases outside gene matches: 4. Germline V CDR1 and CDR2: KGHDR, SFDVKD. The CDR3 covers 15 residues. The DNA for the CDR3 is TGTGCCACCAGTGGTTTAGCGGGCAACACCGGGGAGCTGTTTTTT. Its protein product is CATSGLAGNTGELFF.

The chain recombines TRBV24-1 with TRBJ1-2; tentatively, D is TRBD1 (5 bases). The CDR3 has 15 amino acids. Germline CDR1 and CDR2: KGHDR and SFDVKD. V lost 2 bases and J 4 bases, leaving 13 bases between the germline ends. In DNA form, the CDR3 reads TGTGCCACCAGTGATTCGTCAGGGCCCACCTATGGCTACACCTTC. It codes for CATSDSSGPTYGYTF.

The V and J genes are TRBV7-3 and TRBJ2-3; TRBD2 aligns across 7 bases. CDR1 is SGHTA and CDR2 is FQGTGA in the germline V gene. This CDR3 spans 15 amino acids. Losses at the gene ends were 3 bases for V and 2 bases for J; bases not matched to a gene: 5. The CDR3 sequence: CASSFGGGYTDTQYF. The CDR3 nucleotides are TGTGCCAGCAGCTTCGGGGGAGGGTACACAGATACGCAGTATTTT.

The rearrangement joins TRBV5-1 to TRBJ1-4; D is undetermined. Trimming stripped 2 bases from V and 7 bases from J, with 9 bases between. CDR1 SGHRS and CDR2 YFSETQ come from the germline V gene. This CDR3 comprises 13 residues. CDR3 coding DNA: TGCGCCAGCAGCTTAGAGGGTAGTGAAAAACTGTTTTTT. This gives the protein CASSLEGSEKLFF.

DNA of the CDR3: TGTGCCAGCAGTTTGCGACAGGGGGCCCTTATGAACACTGAAGCTTTCTTT. It encodes CASSLRQGALMNTEAFF. V usage is TRBV27 and J usage is TRBJ1-1; TRBD1 aligns across 10 bases. Germline trimming cut 3 bases from V and 0 bases from J; bases unmatched to any gene: 7. The length of the CDR3 is 17 residues. The germline CDR1 and CDR2 sequences are MNHEY and SMNVEV (reference sequence).

The chain carries TRBV5-1 and TRBJ2-3; D is unresolved. This CDR3 is built from 13 residues. V was pared by 4 bases and J by 3 bases, with 9 bases between. The germline CDR1 and CDR2 sequences are SGHRS and YFSETQ. In DNA form, the CDR3 reads TGCGCCAGCAGCGGTGACTTTACAGATACGCAGTATTTT. It codes for CASSGDFTDTQYF.

About this clone itself: At one end, the junction sequence differs from germline, possibly due to a read error. This sequence joins TRBV3-1 (or the pseudogene TRBV3-2) and TRBJ2-3, with 10 positions matching TRBD2. The CDR3 runs 13 residues. The germline V gene encodes CDR1 LGHDT and CDR2 YNNKEL (reference sequence). DNA for the CDR3: TGTGCCAGCAGCCGGCCTAGCGGGAGAGCGAGCGATTTT. The encoded protein is CASSRPSGRASDF.

V is TRBV9 and J is TRBJ2-5, with 7 bases lining up with TRBD1. Looked up from germline, CDR1 is SGDLS and CDR2 is YYNGEE. Trimming cost V 3 bases and J 6 bases; bases outside gene matches: 8. The CDR3 covers 14 residues. CDR3 region: CASSATDRVQTQYF. The CDR3 DNA reads TGTGCCAGCAGCGCCACAGACAGGGTACAGACCCAGTACTTC.

This chain joins TRBV19 and TRBJ2-7; 9 positions match TRBD2. The CDR3 consists of 14 residues. The ends lost 8 bases at V and 4 bases at J; junction bases unmatched: 9. Germline loops: CDR1 LNHDA, CDR2 SQIVND (reference sequence). DNA of the CDR3: TGTGCCAGTTCCACTAGCGGGTACGGATACGAGCAGTACTTC. Translation gives CASSTSGYGYEQYF.

This rearrangement joins TRBV11-3 to TRBJ2-6; 7 nucleotides line up with TRBD2. V lost 5 bases to trimming and J lost 0 bases; unmatched junction nucleotides: 10. CDR1 is SGHNT and CDR2 is YENEEA in the germline V gene. The CDR3 is 18 residues long. CDR3 DNA sequence: TGTGCCAGCAGCCCCCGGGGAGGGAGGGGCTCTGGGGCCAACGTCCTGACTTTC. Translated, it gives CASSPRGGRGSGANVLTF.

The rearrangement links TRBV9 to TRBJ1-1, with D hard to call. In germline, CDR1 is SGDLS, CDR2 YYNGEE. V lost 7 bases and J lost 0, with 7 bases in between. The CDR3 has 12 amino acids. CDR3 amino acids: CASGGMNTEAFF. The CDR3 region has the DNA TGTGCCAGCGGAGGAATGAACACTGAAGCTTTCTTT. The full variable domain, completed using reference TRBV9 and TRBJ1-1, is DSGVTQTPKHLITATGQRVTLRCSPRSGDLSVYWYQQSLDQGLQFLIQYYNGEERAKGNILERFSAQQFPDLHSELNLSSLELGDSALYFCASGGMNTEAFFGQGTRLTVV.

The chain is built from TRBV15 and TRBJ2-7; the match to TRBD1 covers 9 bases. This CDR3 spans 15 amino acids. Germline V lookup: CDR1 LNHNV, CDR2 YYDKDF (reference sequence). Trimming removed 2 bases from V and 4 bases from J; junction bases left unmatched: 6. Here the CDR3 reads CATSRMRGQGYEQYF. The CDR3 coding sequence is TGTGCCACCAGCAGAATGCGGGGACAGGGTTACGAGCAGTACTTC.

The chain couples TRBV21-1 to TRBJ2-1; TRBD1, the table's D call, lacks a check against the DNA. TRBV21-1 is marked as a pseudogene. The CDR3 sequence is 14 residues long. The CDR3 nucleotides read TGTGCCAGCGGGGACAGTCTTTTCTACAATGAGCAGTTCTTC. Its translation is CASGDSLFYNEQFF.

The chain combines TRBV7-2 with TRBJ1-1; no definite D call. This CDR3 has 14 residues. V lost 1 base and J lost 2, with 8 bases in between. Germline CDR1 is SGHTA and CDR2 is FQGNSA. The CDR3 loop reads CASSLGQTNTEAFF. The CDR3 region has the DNA TGTGCCAGCAGCTTAGGGCAGACTAACACTGAAGCTTTCTTT. The whole variable domain, remainder taken from reference TRBV7-2 and TRBJ1-1, is GAGVSQSPSNKVTEKGKDVELRCDPISGHTALYWYRQSLGQGLEFLIYFQGNSAPDKSGLPSDRFSAERTGGSVSTLTIQRTQQEDSAVYLCASSLGQTNTEAFFGQGTRLTVV.

V gene TRBV30 combines with J gene TRBJ2-1; 12 positions match TRBD2. The V segment lost 0 bases and the J segment 9 bases; nucleotides outside the gene matches: 18. This CDR3 has 19 amino acids. Germline CDR1 is GTSNPN and CDR2 is SVGIG (reference sequence). CDR3 in DNA: TGTGCCTGGAGTGTACGGACTAGCGGGATTAAATCAGCTATCGTTGAGCAGTTCTTC. Encoded protein: CAWSVRTSGIKSAIVEQFF.

The V call is TRBV19, the J call TRBJ2-7, with D possibly TRBD1 on 5 matching bases. This CDR3 is built from 17 residues. The V gene lost 6 bases and the J gene lost 0 bases, with 21 bases spanning the gap. In germline, CDR1 is LNHDA, CDR2 SQIVND (reference sequence). The DNA of the CDR3 is TGTGCCAGTAGCCCCGATGGGCGCAGGGTAAGCTCCTACGAGCAGTACTTC. It specifies CASSPDGRRVSSYEQYF.

V and J are TRBV11-2 and TRBJ2-1, with D perhaps matching TRBD2 (7 bases). The CDR3 spans 14 residues. V shed 3 bases and J shed 9 bases, with 15 bases lying between them. Germline V gene sequence: CDR1 SGHAT, CDR2 FQNNGV. CDR3 in DNA: TGTGCCAGCAGCTTGCAACAGGGAGGGGGTGAGCAGTTCTTC. It yields the protein CASSLQQGGGEQFF.

The chain combines TRBV27 with TRBJ2-1, with TRBD1 as a possible D gene (6 bases). The length of the CDR3 is 14 residues. Germline V gene data show CDR1 as MNHEY and CDR2 as SMNVEV (reference sequence). The V gene lost 4 bases and the J gene lost 1 base, with 8 bases spanning the gap. CDR3 region: CASSSGQSYNEQFF. In DNA, the CDR3 is TGTGCCAGCAGTTCCGGACAGTCCTACAATGAGCAGTTCTTC.